Listed below are T cell receptor beta chains from one sample, sequenced in a study of T cells after yellow fever vaccination. Using its own MiXCR run on the 5' RACE reads, TCRdb lists one record per CDR3 protein. The sample carries approximately 140,000 distinct CDR3 sequences, 7.7% recorded once. The sample in question was CD4+ T cells sorted from PBMCs, obtained 5 days after the yellow fever booster vaccination. The receptors come from a man aged 25 to 40 who received the YFV17D yellow fever vaccine. Each CDR3 is given with its conserved first and last residue.

TRBJ2-3,TRBV18,CASSPIAGSTDTQYF
TRBJ1-4,TRBV18,CASSQQRTEKLFF
TRBJ1-1,TRBV7-9,CASSSFGQGESNTEAFF
TRBJ2-4,TRBV3-1,CASSQDLVAKNIQYF
TRBJ2-2,TRBV12-3/TRBV12-4,CTFSLLGLGDSHTGELFF
TRBJ1-1,TRBV29-1,CNVEAPRREDTEAFF
TRBJ2-1,TRBV20-1,CSARDTFRPSREQFF
TRBJ2-3,TRBV5-1,CASSNLSPDTQYF
TRBJ1-5,TRBV2,CASSEVGQPPQHF
TRBJ2-3,TRBV7-6,CASSLTGSGADTQYF
TRBJ2-7,TRBV6-5,CASSYSLRGGERSRYEQYF
TRBJ2-7,TRBV7-2,CASSSYRGGEQYF
TRBJ2-1,TRBV10-3,CAIRLEGGPHNEQFF
TRBJ2-3,TRBV7-9,CASSPRRVTTDTQYF
TRBJ2-5,TRBV20-1,CSARGRNGYQETQYF
TRBJ2-1,TRBV20-1,CCARDGLAGGKAYNEQFF
TRBJ2-1,TRBV11-2,CASSSKLVGLAGNNEQFF
TRBJ2-7,TRBV15,CATSRDPRQGSYEQYF
TRBJ2-7,TRBV11-2,CASSFLRGRTSYEQYF
TRBJ1-1,TRBV20-1,CSAPGLQNTEAFF
TRBJ2-7,TRBV10-2,CASRGQLADYEQYF
TRBJ1-5,TRBV7-2,CASSLLPQGFQPQHF